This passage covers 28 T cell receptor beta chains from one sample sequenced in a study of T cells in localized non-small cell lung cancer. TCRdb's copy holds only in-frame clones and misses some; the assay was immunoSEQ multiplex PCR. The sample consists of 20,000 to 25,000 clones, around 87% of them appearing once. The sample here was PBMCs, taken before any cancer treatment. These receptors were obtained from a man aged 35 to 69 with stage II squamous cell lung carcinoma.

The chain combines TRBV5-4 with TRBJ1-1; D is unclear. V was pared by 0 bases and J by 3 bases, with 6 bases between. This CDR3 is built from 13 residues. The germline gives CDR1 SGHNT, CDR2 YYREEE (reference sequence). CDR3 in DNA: TGTGCCAGCAGCTTGGGAAGGGACACTGAAGCTTTCTTT. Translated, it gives CASSLGRDTEAFF.

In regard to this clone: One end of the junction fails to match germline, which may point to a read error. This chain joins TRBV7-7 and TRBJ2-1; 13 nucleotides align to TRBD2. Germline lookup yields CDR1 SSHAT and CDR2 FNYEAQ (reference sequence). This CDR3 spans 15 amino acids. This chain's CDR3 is CASSAGLAGYNEQFF. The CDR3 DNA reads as TGTGCTAGCAGCGCGGGACTAGCGGGATACAATGAGCAGTTCTTC.

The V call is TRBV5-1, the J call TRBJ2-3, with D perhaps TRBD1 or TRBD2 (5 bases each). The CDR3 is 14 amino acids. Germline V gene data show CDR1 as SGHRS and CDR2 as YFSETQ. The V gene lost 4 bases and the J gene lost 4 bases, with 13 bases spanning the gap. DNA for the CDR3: TGCGCCAGCAGCGTCCGAGGGGCCGCAGATACGCAGTATTTT. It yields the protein CASSVRGAADTQYF.

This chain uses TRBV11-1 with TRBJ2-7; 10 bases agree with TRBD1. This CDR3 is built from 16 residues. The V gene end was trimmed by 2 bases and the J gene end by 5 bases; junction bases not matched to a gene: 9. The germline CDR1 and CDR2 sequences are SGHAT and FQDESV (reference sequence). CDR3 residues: CASSLPSTGGRNEQYF. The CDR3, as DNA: TGTGCCAGCAGCTTACCCTCGACAGGGGGCCGGAACGAGCAGTACTTC. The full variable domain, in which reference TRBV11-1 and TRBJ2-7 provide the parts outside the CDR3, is EAEVAQSPRYKITEKSQAVAFWCDPISGHATLYWYRQILGQGPELLVQFQDESVVDDSQLPKDRFSAERLKGVDSTLKIQPAELGDSAMYLCASSLPSTGGRNEQYFGPGTRLTVT.

CDR3 in amino acids: CASSYSRLGPETQYF. In DNA, the CDR3 is TGTGCCAGCAGTTACTCTCGACTGGGACCAGAGACCCAGTACTTC. This chain uses TRBV6-6 with TRBJ2-5; D tentatively fits TRBD1 or TRBD2 (5 bases each). The CDR3 is 15 amino acids. CDR1 and CDR2 (germline): MNHNY, SVGAGI (reference sequence). V lost 0 bases to trimming and J lost 4 bases, with 12 bases between them.

CDR3 protein: CASSSRHKNTEAFF. The CDR3 bases are TGTGCCAGTAGTTCCCGACACAAGAACACTGAAGCTTTCTTT. V gene TRBV19 combines with J gene TRBJ1-1; D is ambiguous. The CDR3 covers 14 residues. CDR1 and CDR2 (germline): LNHDA, SQIVND (reference sequence). Trimming took 5 bases from V and 1 from J, leaving 11 bases between them.

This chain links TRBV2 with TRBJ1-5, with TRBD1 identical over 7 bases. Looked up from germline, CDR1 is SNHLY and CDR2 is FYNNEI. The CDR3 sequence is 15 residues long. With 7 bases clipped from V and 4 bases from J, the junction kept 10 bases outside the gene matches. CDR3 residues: CASKLRGTENQPQHF. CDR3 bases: TGTGCCAGCAAACTAAGGGGGACAGAAAATCAGCCCCAGCATTTT.

The CDR3 bases are TGTGCCAGCAGCGCCTCCCTCAGGGAACACACCTTC. This codes for CASSASLREHTF. The V gene is TRBV2, the J gene TRBJ1-2, with a possible D match to TRBD1 (5 bases). The CDR3 covers 12 residues. In germline, CDR1 is SNHLY, CDR2 FYNNEI. V was trimmed by 6 bases and J by 12 bases, leaving 17 bases between them.

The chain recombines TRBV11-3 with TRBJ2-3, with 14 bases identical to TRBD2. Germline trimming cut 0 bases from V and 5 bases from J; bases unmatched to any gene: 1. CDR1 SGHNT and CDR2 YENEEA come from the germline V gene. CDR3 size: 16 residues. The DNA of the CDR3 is TGTGCCAGCAGCTTAGAGGGGACTAGCGGGAGAGATACGCAGTATTTT. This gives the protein CASSLEGTSGRDTQYF.

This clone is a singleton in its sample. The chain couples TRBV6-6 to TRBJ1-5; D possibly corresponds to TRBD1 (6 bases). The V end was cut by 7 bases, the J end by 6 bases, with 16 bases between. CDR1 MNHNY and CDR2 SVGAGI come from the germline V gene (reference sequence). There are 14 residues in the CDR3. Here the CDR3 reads CASNRQRGGQPQHF. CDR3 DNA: TGTGCCAGCAACAGACAGAGGGGGGGTCAGCCCCAGCATTTT.

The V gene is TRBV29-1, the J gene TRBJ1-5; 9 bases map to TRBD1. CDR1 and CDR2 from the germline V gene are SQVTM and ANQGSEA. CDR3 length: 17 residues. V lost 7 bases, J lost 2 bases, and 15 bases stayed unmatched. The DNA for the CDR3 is TGCAGCGCCATTCCCGGGACAGGGAATATAGGCAATCAGCCCCAGCATTTT. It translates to CSAIPGTGNIGNQPQHF.

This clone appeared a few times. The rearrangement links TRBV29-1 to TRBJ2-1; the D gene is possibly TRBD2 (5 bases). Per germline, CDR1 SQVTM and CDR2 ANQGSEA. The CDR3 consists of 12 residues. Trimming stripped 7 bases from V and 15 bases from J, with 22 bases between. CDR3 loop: CSAGDRGIARFF. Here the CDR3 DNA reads TGCAGCGCTGGGGATCGGGGAATCGCGCGGTTCTTC.

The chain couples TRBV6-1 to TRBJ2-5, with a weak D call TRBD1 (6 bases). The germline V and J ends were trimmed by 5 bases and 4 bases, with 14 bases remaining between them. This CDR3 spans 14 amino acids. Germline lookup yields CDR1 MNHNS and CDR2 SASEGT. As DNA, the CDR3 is TGTGCCAGCAGTAGAACAGGGTATGGAGAGACCCAGTACTTC. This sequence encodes CASSRTGYGETQYF.

Here the CDR3 DNA reads TGTGCCAGCAGCTTAGGGACTAGCGGGAGGGCCGCCGGGGAGCTGTTTTTT. Its protein is CASSLGTSGRAAGELFF. The V gene is TRBV7-2, the J gene TRBJ2-2; 15 positions agree with TRBD2. The CDR3 has 17 residues. CDR1 SGHTA and CDR2 FQGNSA come from the germline V gene. V trimming: 1 base; J trimming: 6 bases; junction bases outside the gene matches: 3.

For the CDR3, the DNA is TGTGCCAGCAGCCCAAGGGGAGGCTCCGACTATGGCTACACCTTC. It translates to CASSPRGGSDYGYTF. The chain employs TRBV9 and TRBJ1-2; D is possibly TRBD1 (5 bases). The CDR3 is 15 amino acids. V dropped 4 bases and J dropped 3 bases, with 16 bases sitting between them. The germline CDR1 and CDR2 sequences are SGDLS and YYNGEE.

The CDR3 loop reads CASSLLDPSRHNSPLHF. The CDR3 region has the DNA TGCGCCAGCAGCTTGTTGGATCCGAGTCGGCATAATTCACCCCTCCACTTT. V and J are TRBV5-1 and TRBJ1-6; D remains unclear. Germline lookup yields CDR1 SGHRS and CDR2 YFSETQ. This CDR3 is built from 17 residues. V shed 1 base and J shed 5 bases, with 16 bases lying between them.

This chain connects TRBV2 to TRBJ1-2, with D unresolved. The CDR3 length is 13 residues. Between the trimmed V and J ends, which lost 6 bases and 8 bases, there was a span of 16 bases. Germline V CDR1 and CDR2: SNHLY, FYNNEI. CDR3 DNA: TGTGCCAGCAGCACGAAGGGTATCGGGGGCTACACCTTC. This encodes CASSTKGIGGYTF.

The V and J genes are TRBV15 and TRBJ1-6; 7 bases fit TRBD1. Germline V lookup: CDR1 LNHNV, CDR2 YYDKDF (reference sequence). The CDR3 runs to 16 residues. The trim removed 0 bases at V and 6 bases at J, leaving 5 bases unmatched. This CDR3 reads CATSRDPGGSNSPLHF. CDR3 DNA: TGTGCCACCAGCAGAGATCCAGGGGGGAGTAATTCACCCCTCCACTTT.

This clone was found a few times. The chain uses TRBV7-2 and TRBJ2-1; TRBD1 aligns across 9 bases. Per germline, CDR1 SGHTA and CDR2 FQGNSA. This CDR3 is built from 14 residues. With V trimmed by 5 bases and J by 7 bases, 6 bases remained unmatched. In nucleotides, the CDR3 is TGTGCCAGCAGCCTTATACAGGGGGCAAATGAGCAGTTCTTC. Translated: CASSLIQGANEQFF. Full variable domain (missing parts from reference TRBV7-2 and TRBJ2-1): GAGVSQSPSNKVTEKGKDVELRCDPISGHTALYWYRQSLGQGLEFLIYFQGNSAPDKSGLPSDRFSAERTGGSVSTLTIQRTQQEDSAVYLCASSLIQGANEQFFGPGTRLTVL.

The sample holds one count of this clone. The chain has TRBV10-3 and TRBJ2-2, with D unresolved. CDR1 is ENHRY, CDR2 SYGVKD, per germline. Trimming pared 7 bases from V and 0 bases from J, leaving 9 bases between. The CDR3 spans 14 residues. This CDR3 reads CAITPATNTGELFF. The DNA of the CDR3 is TGTGCCATCACTCCGGCTACGAACACCGGGGAGCTGTTTTTT.

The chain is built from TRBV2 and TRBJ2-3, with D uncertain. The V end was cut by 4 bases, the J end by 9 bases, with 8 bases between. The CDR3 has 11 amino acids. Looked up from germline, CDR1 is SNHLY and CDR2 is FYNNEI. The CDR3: CASSVTRTQYF. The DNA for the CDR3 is TGTGCCAGCAGTGTAACAAGAACGCAGTATTTT.

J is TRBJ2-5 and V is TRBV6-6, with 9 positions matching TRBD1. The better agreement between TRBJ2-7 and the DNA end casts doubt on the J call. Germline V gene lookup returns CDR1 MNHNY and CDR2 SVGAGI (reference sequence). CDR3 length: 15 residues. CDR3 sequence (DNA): TGTGCCAGCAGTCTAGGACAGGGGAGCTCCTACGAGCAGTACTTC. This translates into CASSLGQGSSYEQYF.

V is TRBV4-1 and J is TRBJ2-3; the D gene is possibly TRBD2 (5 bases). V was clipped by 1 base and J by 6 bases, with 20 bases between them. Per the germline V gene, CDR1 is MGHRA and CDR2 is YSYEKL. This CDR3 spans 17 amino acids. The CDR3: CASSQVGQANRGDTQYF. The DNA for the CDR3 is TGCGCCAGCAGCCAAGTCGGGCAGGCCAATCGAGGGGATACGCAGTATTTT.

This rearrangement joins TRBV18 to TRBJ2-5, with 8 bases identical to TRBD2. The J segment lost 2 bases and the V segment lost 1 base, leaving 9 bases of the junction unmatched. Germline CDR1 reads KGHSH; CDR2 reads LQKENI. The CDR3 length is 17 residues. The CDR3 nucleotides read TGTGCCAGCTCACCACTCCCCCGACTAGCGCGTCAAGAGACCCAGTACTTC. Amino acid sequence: CASSPLPRLARQETQYF.

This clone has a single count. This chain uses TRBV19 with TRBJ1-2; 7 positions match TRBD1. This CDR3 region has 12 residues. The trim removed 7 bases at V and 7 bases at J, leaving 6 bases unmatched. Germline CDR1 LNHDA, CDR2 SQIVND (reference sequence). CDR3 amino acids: CASNYRGSGYTF. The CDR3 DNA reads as TGTGCCAGTAACTACAGGGGCTCTGGCTACACCTTC.

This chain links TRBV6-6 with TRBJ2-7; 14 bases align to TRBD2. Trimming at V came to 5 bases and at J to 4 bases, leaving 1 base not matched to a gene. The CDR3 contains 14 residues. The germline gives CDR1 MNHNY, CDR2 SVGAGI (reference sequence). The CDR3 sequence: CASSRTSGGYEQYF. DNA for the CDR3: TGTGCCAGCAGTCGGACTAGCGGGGGGTACGAGCAGTACTTC.

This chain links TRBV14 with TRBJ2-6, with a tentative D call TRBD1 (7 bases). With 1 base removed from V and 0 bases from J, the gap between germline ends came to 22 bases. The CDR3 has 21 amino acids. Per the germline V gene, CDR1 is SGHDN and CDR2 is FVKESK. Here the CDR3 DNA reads TGTGCCAGCAGCCAAGGGCTGACAGGGTCGGGGGCAAGCTCTGGGGCCAACGTCCTGACTTTC. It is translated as CASSQGLTGSGASSGANVLTF.

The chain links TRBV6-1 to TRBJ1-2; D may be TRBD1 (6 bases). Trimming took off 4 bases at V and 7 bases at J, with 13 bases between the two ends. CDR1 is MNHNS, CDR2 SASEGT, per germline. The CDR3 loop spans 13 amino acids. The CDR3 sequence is CASSGGPGFGYTF. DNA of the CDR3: TGTGCCAGCAGTGGGGGGCCAGGGTTTGGCTACACCTTC.